A single sample gave rise to the 9 T cell receptor beta chains below, sequenced in a study of human T cells and chemical hapten exposure. Each CDR3 protein is one row after TCRdb ran MiXCR on the RACE reads. The table includes 250,000 or so distinct CDR3 sequences, over 8% detected once. Time point meaning: pre-sensitization, week 0. Noted treatment: therapeutic diphenylcyclopropenone sensitization with weekly scalp DPC. The sample was whole blood, taken in connection with sensitization to the hapten diphenylcyclopropenone (DPC). The receptors shown here come from a woman aged 40 to 50 with alopecia areata. Some clones in this sample may be carry-over from other donors' samples.

This clonotype was observed a few times. The J gene is TRBJ2-1, the V gene TRBV6-4, with D tentatively TRBD1 or TRBD2 (5 bases each). The CDR3 spans 15 residues. Germline CDR1 MRHNA, CDR2 SNTAGT. Trimming removed 3 bases from V and 3 bases from J, with 12 bases in between. CDR3 sequence reads: CASSDGTASYNEQFF. As DNA, the CDR3 is TGTGCCAGCAGTGATGGGACGGCCAGCTACAATGAGCAGTTCTTC.

In DNA, the CDR3 is TGTGCCAGCAGTTCACCGATGCATGGCGGTCCCACAGATACGCAGTATTTT. Translation gives CASSSPMHGGPTDTQYF. V is TRBV27 and J is TRBJ2-3; D gene unclear. Germline CDR1 MNHEY, CDR2 SMNVEV (reference sequence). The CDR3 covers 17 residues. Trimming pared 4 bases from V and 2 bases from J, leaving 19 bases between.

The count of this clonotype is one. The chain is built from TRBV29-1 and TRBJ2-7; possibly TRBD2 for D (6 bases). Germline loops: CDR1 SQVTM, CDR2 ANQGSEA. Trimming cost V 3 bases and J 7 bases, with 16 bases left between them. CDR3 size: 13 residues. In DNA form, the CDR3 reads TGCAGCGTTGATGGGACTCAGCCTCGAGAGCAGTACTTC. This encodes CSVDGTQPREQYF.

This clonotype was counted ten times or more. The rearrangement links TRBV7-2 to TRBJ2-7, with TRBD2 identical over 11 bases. After removal of 5 bases from V and 7 bases from J, the junction contained 7 bases not matched to a gene. The CDR3 totals 14 residues. CDR1 and CDR2 from the germline V gene are SGHTA and FQGNSA. The CDR3 here is CASSITSGGVEQYF. CDR3 in DNA: TGTGCCAGCAGCATTACTAGCGGGGGCGTGGAGCAGTACTTC.

This chain connects TRBV7-2 to TRBJ2-7; weak D call: TRBD1 (6 bases). Trimming pared 2 bases from V and 2 bases from J, leaving 22 bases between. The CDR3 is 18 amino acids. Germline CDR1 and CDR2: SGHTA and FQGNSA. The CDR3 DNA is TGTGCCAGCAGCTTAAAGGCCCTGACAGGAGGCGCTGCCTACGAGCAGTACTTC. It translates to CASSLKALTGGAAYEQYF.

This clonotype was observed a few times. The chain recombines TRBV4-2 with TRBJ2-3; D gene unclear. Germline CDR1 is LGHNA and CDR2 is YNFKEQ. V lost 0 bases, J lost 7 bases, and 14 bases lay in between. CDR3 length: 15 amino acids. The CDR3 DNA follows: TGTGCCAGCAGCCAAGATCCTCCAGCCGCGAATACGCAGTATTTT. Translating it yields CASSQDPPAANTQYF.

A few counts support this clonotype. The CDR3 DNA sequence: TGTGCCAGCAGCAGTGTCGGACTCTCCTACGAGCAGTACTTC. Protein: CASSSVGLSYEQYF. The chain carries TRBV13 and TRBJ2-7; weak D call: TRBD2 (5 bases). This CDR3 contains 14 residues. Germline V gene data show CDR1 as PRHDT and CDR2 as FYEKMQ (reference sequence). Trimming pared 5 bases from V and 0 bases from J, leaving 11 bases between.

This clonotype was picked up a small number of times. This sequence joins TRBV5-6 and TRBJ2-7, with D maybe TRBD1 (7 bases). V was cut by 1 base and J by 3 bases, with 11 bases left in between. Germline V gene lookup returns CDR1 SGHDT and CDR2 YYEEEE. CDR3 length: 14 residues. The CDR3 protein is CASSLSGGNYEQYF. The CDR3 region has the DNA TGTGCCAGCAGCTTGTCAGGGGGGAACTACGAGCAGTACTTC.

This clonotype was found once. This chain joins TRBV5-1 and TRBJ2-1; TRBD2 aligns across 11 bases. The CDR3 runs 16 residues. Germline CDR1 and CDR2: SGHRS and YFSETQ. V trimming: 4 bases; J trimming: 3 bases; junction bases outside the gene matches: 6. For the CDR3, the DNA is TGCGCCAGCAGCAATGCAACTAGCGGGAGCTACAATGAGCAGTTCTTC. It yields the protein CASSNATSGSYNEQFF.